The source of this T cell receptor (beta chain) is a study of T-cell memory formation after mild COVID-19. About the research overall: For the most part, TCR clusters were specific to one donor. Study-wide results and caveats: Contracting clones localized mainly to CM and EM when CD4+ and mainly to EMRA when CD8+. Later expanders leaned toward CD4+, whereas clones contracting from day 15 to 85 were balanced CD4/CD8. Pre-infection memory contained some responding clones, which suggested that cross-reactive memory had joined.

V was clipped by 3 bases and J by 4 bases, with 13 bases between them. The CDR3 sequence is 15 residues long. Germline V gene data show CDR1 as LNHNV and CDR2 as YYDKDF (reference sequence). As concerns this clonotype: As yet, its antigen is unknown.

TCRdb recomputed calls from the 5' RACE reads with MiXCR, one row per CDR3 protein. The repertoire holds about 100,000 distinct CDR3 sequences, with roughly an eighth as singletons. Sample: PBMCs or a T cell subset sorted from them (not recorded which). The TCR sequence derives from a man younger than 35 who had mild COVID-19 (a few samples of this study predate the infection). Cell type and time point are not known. This chain uses TRBV15 with TRBJ2-1, with D perhaps being TRBD1 or TRBD2 (5 bases each). CDR3 nucleotide sequence: TGTGCCACCAGCAGTAAGGGACCGGTTTACAATGAGCAGTTCTTC. It encodes CATSSKGPVYNEQFF.